This T cell receptor (beta chain) was recovered during a study of cytomegalovirus exposure and HLA in healthy donors. Overall study findings and caveats: In vitro work confirmed that a few CMV-associated chains recognize CMV antigens.

Germline values: CDR1 SGHDT, CDR2 YYEEEE. The length of the CDR3 is 16 residues. V lost 0 bases and J 0 bases, leaving 10 bases between the germline ends. Generated by immunoSEQ multiplex PCR, the TCRdb table keeps only in-frame clones and is missing some. The sample has 120,000 or so clones, 88% seen once. On this clone: The antigen is not known.

The chain is built from TRBV5-6 and TRBJ1-3, with D possibly being TRBD1 (5 bases). The sequencing sample was made of PBMCs. This TCR was recovered from a woman aged 25 to 39 in good health and CMV-seropositive. CDR3 in amino acids: CASSLAVRDSGNTIYF. Written as DNA, the CDR3 is TGTGCCAGCAGCTTGGCCGTCAGGGACTCTGGAAACACCATATATTTT.